What follows are 27 T cell receptor beta chains derived from one specimen sequenced in a study of T cell responses to AZD1222 COVID-19 vaccine. The table came from immunoSEQ multiplex PCR; TCRdb's copy has only in-frame clones and leaves some out. This sample yields about 120,000 clones, of which about 90% are seen a single time; 11% to 15% belongs to the top ten. This material consisted of peripheral blood, taken on day 0 of AZD1222 vaccination. The receptors come from an adult in good health.

The chain is built from TRBV14 and TRBJ2-7; D may be TRBD2 (5 bases). CDR1 and CDR2 from the germline V gene are SGHDN and FVKESK. V was cut by 1 base and J by 2 bases, with 15 bases left in between. The CDR3 runs 16 residues. The CDR3 sequence: CASSQGRTALTYEQYF. The CDR3 DNA sequence: TGTGCCAGCAGCCAAGGGAGGACGGCGCTAACCTACGAGCAGTACTTC.

The V gene is TRBV7-8, the J gene TRBJ2-1; D possibly uses TRBD1 or TRBD2 (5 bases each). This CDR3 comprises 17 residues. V dropped 3 bases and J dropped 4 bases, with 19 bases sitting between them. In germline, CDR1 is SGHVS, CDR2 FQNEAQ. CDR3 in DNA: TGTGCCAGCAGCTTGCAAGACCGGGACGGTTATTACAATGAGCAGTTCTTC. Translation: CASSLQDRDGYYNEQFF.

CDR3 amino acids: CASSSTVNTEAFF. In DNA, the CDR3 is TGTGCCAGCTCATCAACAGTGAACACTGAAGCTTTCTTT. The chain couples TRBV18 to TRBJ1-1; unclear D gene. This CDR3 spans 13 amino acids. V was cut by 5 bases and J by 0 bases, with 7 bases left in between. Germline V gene sequence: CDR1 KGHSH, CDR2 LQKENI.

This clone appeared a few times. V is TRBV27 and J is TRBJ1-2; D is uncertain. Trimming cost V 2 bases and J 0 bases, with 7 bases left between them. Germline V gene data show CDR1 as MNHEY and CDR2 as SMNVEV (reference sequence). This CDR3 contains 14 residues. CDR3 sequence: CASSLGGANYGYTF. The CDR3 coding sequence is TGTGCCAGCAGTTTAGGCGGAGCTAACTATGGCTACACCTTC.

The chain is built from TRBV7-2 and TRBJ2-4, with D tentatively TRBD1 (5 bases). V was cut by 0 bases and J by 0 bases, with 18 bases left in between. The CDR3 contains 19 residues. The germline CDR1 and CDR2 sequences are SGHTA and FQGNSA. The CDR3 DNA is TGTGCCAGCAGCTTAGCGACAGAACGACGGCGGTTAGCCAAAAACATTCAGTACTTC. Translated, it gives CASSLATERRRLAKNIQYF.

The chain uses TRBV28 and TRBJ1-1; no firm D call. The V gene lost 4 bases and the J gene lost 4 bases, with 16 bases spanning the gap. This CDR3 has 15 amino acids. Germline loops: CDR1 MDHEN, CDR2 SYDVKM. In DNA, the CDR3 is TGTGCCAGCAGTTATCCCCGATCAGGAGGCACTGAAGCTTTCTTT. Amino acids: CASSYPRSGGTEAFF. Filled out from reference TRBV28 and TRBJ1-1, the complete variable domain reads DVKVTQSSRYLVKRTGEKVFLECVQDMDHENMFWYRQDPGLGLRLIYFSYDVKMKEKGDIPEGYSVSREKKERFSLILESASTNQTSMYLCASSYPRSGGTEAFFGQGTRLTVV.

The CDR3 is CAISEGSGGGTGELFF. The CDR3 nucleotides read TGTGCCATCAGTGAAGGGAGCGGGGGGGGCACCGGGGAGCTGTTTTTT. V gene TRBV10-3 combines with J gene TRBJ2-2; 10 positions agree with TRBD2. The CDR3 runs 16 residues. In germline, CDR1 is ENHRY, CDR2 SYGVKD. V lost 3 bases to trimming and J lost 4 bases; unmatched junction nucleotides: 5.

This rearrangement joins TRBV28 to TRBJ2-7; the D gene is possibly TRBD2 (5 bases). Germline V lookup: CDR1 MDHEN, CDR2 SYDVKM. This CDR3 comprises 14 residues. With 2 bases removed from V and 3 bases from J, the gap between germline ends came to 11 bases. The CDR3 DNA reads TGTGCCAGCAGTTTAGAGACCCGGGGCTACGAGCAGTACTTC. It is translated as CASSLETRGYEQYF. Complete variable domain (other parts from reference TRBV28 and TRBJ2-7): DVKVTQSSRYLVKRTGEKVFLECVQDMDHENMFWYRQDPGLGLRLIYFSYDVKMKEKGDIPEGYSVSREKKERFSLILESASTNQTSMYLCASSLETRGYEQYFGPGTRLTVT.

The gene calls are TRBV6-5 and TRBJ2-7; the D call may be TRBD1 or TRBD2 (5 bases each). V lost 0 bases and J lost 1, with 10 bases in between. Germline V CDR1 and CDR2: MNHEY, SVGAGI. This CDR3 spans 15 amino acids. In nucleotides, the CDR3 is TGTGCCAGCAGTTACTCGCCAGGGACGTCCTACGAGCAGTACTTC. It codes for CASSYSPGTSYEQYF.

V usage is TRBV11-2 and J usage is TRBJ2-1; D is possibly TRBD2 (6 bases). This CDR3 region has 18 residues. Deletions cut 0 bases from V and 4 bases from J, with 19 bases between. Germline CDR1 is SGHAT and CDR2 is FQNNGV. CDR3 loop: CASSLEGPGGALYNEQFF. The CDR3, as DNA: TGTGCCAGCAGCTTAGAGGGCCCGGGCGGGGCCCTTTACAATGAGCAGTTCTTC. The whole variable domain, filled in from reference TRBV11-2 and TRBJ2-1, reads EAGVAQSPRYKIIEKRQSVAFWCNPISGHATLYWYQQILGQGPKLLIQFQNNGVVDDSQLPKDRFSAERLKGVDSTLKIQPAKLEDSAVYLCASSLEGPGGALYNEQFFGPGTRLTVL.

V is TRBV15 and J is TRBJ1-1, with 8 bases aligning to TRBD1. V shed 1 base, J shed 0 bases, and the junction held 4 bases outside the gene matches. Per germline, CDR1 LNHNV and CDR2 YYDKDF (reference sequence). This CDR3 region has 16 residues. CDR3 coding DNA: TGTGCCACCAGCAGAGTAGGACAGGGATTGAACACTGAAGCTTTCTTT. Encoded protein: CATSRVGQGLNTEAFF.

This clone was found once. The genes are TRBV12-3 or TRBV12-4 and TRBJ2-1; 12 bases align to TRBD2. CDR3 length: 13 residues. J gave up 15 bases and V 10 bases, and 13 bases lay outside the gene matches. CDR3 amino acids: CATESGTSGPRFF. CDR3 in DNA: TGTGCCACCGAAAGTGGGACTAGCGGGCCCCGGTTCTTC.

The chain uses TRBV11-2 and TRBJ1-1; D is unresolved. This CDR3 contains 16 residues. Germline CDR1 and CDR2: SGHAT and FQNNGV. Trimming pared 2 bases from V and 1 base from J, leaving 14 bases between. CDR3 DNA sequence: TGTGCCAGCAGCTTATTCCCAAGGTCAAGGAACACTGAAGCTTTCTTT. This gives the protein CASSLFPRSRNTEAFF.

The V call is TRBV4-3, the J call TRBJ1-2; D is possibly TRBD1 (5 bases). Germline V gene data show CDR1 as LGHNA and CDR2 as YSLEER. The CDR3 has 20 residues. Trimming shortened V by 0 bases and J by 3 bases, and 26 bases separated the two germline ends. In nucleotides, the CDR3 is TGCGCCAGCAGCCAAGATTCAGGCCTGCCCTTGGCAGGGCGCCACTATGGCTACACCTTC. It encodes CASSQDSGLPLAGRHYGYTF.

The genes are TRBV6-5 and TRBJ2-2; 7 bases line up with TRBD2. Germline V lookup: CDR1 MNHEY, CDR2 SVGAGI. The trim removed 7 bases at V and 6 bases at J, leaving 11 bases unmatched. This CDR3 spans 15 amino acids. CDR3 sequence (DNA): TGTGCCAGCACCCTCGGGGGGTCTTGGGCCGGGGAGCTGTTTTTT. Its translation: CASTLGGSWAGELFF.

The chain joins TRBV10-3 to TRBJ1-1; D is ambiguous. This CDR3 comprises 14 residues. Germline loops: CDR1 ENHRY, CDR2 SYGVKD. V lost 2 bases, J lost 1 base, and 8 bases lay in between. The CDR3 DNA follows: TGTGCCATCAGTGAGGGCGGCTCGAACACTGAAGCTTTCTTT. This translates into CAISEGGSNTEAFF.

The chain is built from TRBV5-6 and TRBJ1-1, with D perhaps matching TRBD1 (5 bases). Germline lookup yields CDR1 SGHDT and CDR2 YYEEEE. Deletions cut 4 bases from V and 4 bases from J, with 14 bases between. CDR3 length equals 14 residues. CDR3 residues: CASSLGSGGTEAFF. The CDR3, as DNA: TGTGCCAGCAGCCTGGGGAGTGGGGGCACTGAAGCTTTCTTT.

V is TRBV6-2 or TRBV6-3 and J is TRBJ1-4; D gene unclear. Trimming removed 6 bases at V and 1 base at J, with 18 bases between. Germline V gene lookup returns CDR1 MNHEY and CDR2 SVGEGT. This CDR3 contains 17 residues. The CDR3 loop is CASSITTLLITNEKLFF. CDR3 in DNA: TGTGCCAGCAGCATAACAACGCTACTGATAACTAATGAAAAACTGTTTTTT.

The chain links TRBV6-5 to TRBJ1-3; the D is unclear. The CDR3 covers 14 residues. The ends were cut back, 7 bases at V and 3 bases at J, with 13 bases in the middle. Germline lookup yields CDR1 MNHEY and CDR2 SVGAGI. CDR3 amino acids: CASIDGLFGNTIYF. The CDR3 region has the DNA TGTGCCAGCATAGACGGCCTATTTGGAAACACCATATATTTT.

The chain carries TRBV3-1 (or the pseudogene TRBV3-2) and TRBJ2-1; TRBD2 agrees at 10 bases. This CDR3 region has 19 residues. Germline assignment: CDR1 LGHDT and CDR2 YNNKEL (reference sequence). The V gene end was trimmed by 0 bases and the J gene end by 3 bases; junction bases not matched to a gene: 11. The CDR3 region has the DNA TGTGCCAGCAGCCAAGAAGGGGGGCTTGGACTAGCGGTCTACAATGAGCAGTTCTTC. Amino acids: CASSQEGGLGLAVYNEQFF.

The chain's CDR3 is CASSQTGRETQYF. For the CDR3, the DNA is TGCGCCAGCAGCCAGACAGGGCGGGAGACCCAGTACTTC. J is TRBJ2-5 and V is TRBV4-1, with 7 bases identical to TRBD1. The length of the CDR3 is 13 residues. Germline V CDR1 and CDR2: MGHRA, YSYEKL. After removal of 3 bases from V and 5 bases from J, the junction contained 3 bases not matched to a gene.

V usage is TRBV6-5 and J usage is TRBJ2-6; no clear D. V lost 8 bases to trimming and J lost 0 bases, with 11 bases between them. This CDR3 is built from 15 residues. The germline gives CDR1 MNHEY, CDR2 SVGAGI. The CDR3 is CASWALHSGANVLTF. CDR3 nucleotide sequence: TGTGCCAGCTGGGCCCTACACTCTGGGGCCAACGTCCTGACTTTC.

The J gene is TRBJ2-7, the V gene TRBV7-6, with D maybe TRBD2 (7 bases). Germline CDR1 is SGHVS and CDR2 is FNYEAQ. The germline V and J ends were trimmed by 8 bases and 4 bases, with 21 bases remaining between them. The CDR3 loop spans 15 amino acids. In DNA, the CDR3 is TGTGCCAGCGGTGAGAGGGGGGGCGGCCGGTACGAGCAGTACTTC. Its protein is CASGERGGGRYEQYF. Together with reference TRBV7-6 and TRBJ2-7, the CDR3 gives the full variable domain: GAGVSQSPRYKVTKRGQDVALRCDPISGHVSLYWYRQALGQGPEFLTYFNYEAQQDKSGLPNDRFSAERPEGSISTLTIQRTEQRDSAMYRCASGERGGGRYEQYFGPGTRLTVT.

The chain couples TRBV28 to TRBJ1-6; 9 bases line up with TRBD1. J gave up 0 bases and V 2 bases, and 5 bases lay outside the gene matches. The CDR3 loop spans 18 amino acids. CDR1 is MDHEN and CDR2 is SYDVKM in the germline V gene. The CDR3 loop is CASSLRGTGSSYNSPLHF. CDR3 nucleotides: TGTGCCAGCAGTTTAAGGGGGACAGGGAGCTCCTATAATTCACCCCTCCACTTT.

This chain connects TRBV6-2 or TRBV6-3 to TRBJ1-3; D unclear. Germline CDR1 is MNHEY and CDR2 is SVGEGT. The CDR3 length is 15 residues. The ends were cut back, 6 bases at V and 1 base at J, with 13 bases in the middle. The CDR3 here is CASSFILGSGNTIYF. The CDR3 coding sequence is TGTGCCAGCAGCTTTATACTTGGATCTGGAAACACCATATATTTT.

V and J are TRBV27 and TRBJ1-2, with TRBD1 matching 8 bases. This CDR3 has 17 residues. V lost 6 bases and J lost 0; bases outside the gene matches: 12. Germline lookup yields CDR1 MNHEY and CDR2 SMNVEV (reference sequence). This CDR3 is CASSQTGVGRANYGYTF. CDR3 DNA sequence: TGTGCCAGCAGCCAGACAGGGGTCGGGAGGGCTAACTATGGCTACACCTTC.

This chain joins TRBV20-1 and TRBJ1-2; D is ambiguous. Trimming removed 3 bases at V and 6 bases at J, with 8 bases between. The CDR3 extends over 11 amino acids. Per germline, CDR1 DFQATT and CDR2 SNEGSKA (reference sequence). CDR3 in amino acids: CSASVLDGYTF. CDR3 coding DNA: TGCAGTGCTAGCGTCCTGGATGGCTACACCTTC.